The entry below describes one T cell receptor beta chain. Controls were drawn from healthy donors and were matched for age and sex. The data stem from a study of CD8 T cells in Susac syndrome. When the RNA was reverse transcribed, random hexamers were used with an input of about 0.45 to 1 ug. It was immunoSEQ multiplex PCR that amplified TCR beta CDR3 across 54 Vbeta and 13 Jbeta. A single record per CDR3 protein comes from TCRdb applying MiXCR to the immunoSEQ multiplex PCR reads. The sample has roughly 200,000 distinct CDR3 sequences, approximately 95% seen once. Trimming pared 4 bases from V and 2 bases from J, leaving 12 bases between. Germline loops: CDR1 SQVTM, CDR2 ANQGSEA. This CDR3 has 15 residues.

The TCR sequence derives from a human donor in good health. The specimen was CD4+ T cells from PBMCs. The chain couples TRBV29-1 to TRBJ2-6; D is unclear. The CDR3, as DNA: TGCAGCGTTGTCGGATCGGCGGCTGGGGCCAACGTCCTGACTTTC. It translates to CSVVGSAAGANVLTF.